The T cell receptor (beta chain) described here comes from a study of blood T cell repertoires in COVID-19. Across the study: The United States, Italy and Spain were the sources of the acute and convalescent COVID-19 samples. PBMCs, B-cell-depleted T cells, or T cells were the source of the cDNA or gDNA that made up the material.

Trimming cost V 1 base and J 8 bases, with 17 bases left between them. The CDR3 is 16 amino acids. In germline, CDR1 is LGHDT, CDR2 YNNKEL (reference sequence). Authors' analysis steps: Cell counts per sample came from amplifying reference gene primers. Only in-frame clones appear in the TCRdb table, and some are missing; sequencing was by immunoSEQ multiplex PCR. V, J and clone size reflect that table, while D and trimming were determined from the DNA. Of some 250,000 clones detected, about 80% appear once; the ten largest clones hold approximately 3.2%. This clone showed up just a few times. The chain couples TRBV3-1 (or the pseudogene TRBV3-2) to TRBJ1-4; D remains unclear. The sequencing input was peripheral blood. The sequence derives from a woman of 80 years or more with acute or convalescent COVID-19. The CDR3 nucleotides read TGTGCCAGCAGCCAAGGGGGTCGGGGTGGTAGAGAAAAACTGTTTTTT. It translates to CASSQGGRGGREKLFF.